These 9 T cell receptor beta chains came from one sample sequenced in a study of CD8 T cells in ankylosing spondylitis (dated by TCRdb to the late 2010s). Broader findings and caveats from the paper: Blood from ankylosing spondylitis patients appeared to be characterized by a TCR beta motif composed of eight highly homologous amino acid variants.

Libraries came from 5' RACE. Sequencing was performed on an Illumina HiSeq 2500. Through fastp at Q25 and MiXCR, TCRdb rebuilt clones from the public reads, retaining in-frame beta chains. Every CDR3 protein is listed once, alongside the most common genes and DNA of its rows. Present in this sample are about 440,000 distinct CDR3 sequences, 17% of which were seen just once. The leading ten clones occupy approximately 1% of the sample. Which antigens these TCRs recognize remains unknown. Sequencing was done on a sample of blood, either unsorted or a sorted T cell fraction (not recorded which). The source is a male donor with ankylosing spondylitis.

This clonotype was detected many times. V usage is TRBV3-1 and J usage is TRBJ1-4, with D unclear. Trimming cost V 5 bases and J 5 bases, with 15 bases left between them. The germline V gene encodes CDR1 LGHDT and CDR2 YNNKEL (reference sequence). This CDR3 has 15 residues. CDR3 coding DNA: TGTGCCAGCAGCGAACAAGGACGGTCGAATGAAAAACTGTTTTTT. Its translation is CASSEQGRSNEKLFF. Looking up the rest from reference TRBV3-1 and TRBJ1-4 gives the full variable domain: DTAVSQTPKYLVTQMGNDKSIKCEQNLGHDTMYWYKQDSKKFLKIMFSYNNKELIINETVPNRFSPKSPDKAHLNLHINSLELGDSAVYFCASSEQGRSNEKLFFGSGTQLSVL.

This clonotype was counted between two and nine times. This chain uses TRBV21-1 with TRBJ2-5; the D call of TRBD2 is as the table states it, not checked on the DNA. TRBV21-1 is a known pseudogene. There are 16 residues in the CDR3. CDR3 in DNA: TGTGCCAGCAGCAAAGATACTAGCGGGATGCAAGAGACCCAGTACTTC. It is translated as CASSKDTSGMQETQYF.

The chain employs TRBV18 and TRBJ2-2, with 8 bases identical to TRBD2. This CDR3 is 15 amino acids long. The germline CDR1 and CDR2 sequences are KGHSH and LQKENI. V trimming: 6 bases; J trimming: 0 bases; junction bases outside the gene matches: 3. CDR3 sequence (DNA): TGTGCCAGCTCTATAGCGGGAACGAACACCGGGGAGCTGTTTTTT. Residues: CASSIAGTNTGELFF.

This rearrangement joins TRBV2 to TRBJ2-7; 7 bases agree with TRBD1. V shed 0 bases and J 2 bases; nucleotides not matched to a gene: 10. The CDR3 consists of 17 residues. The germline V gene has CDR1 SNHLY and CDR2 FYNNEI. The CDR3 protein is CASSEALDRVITYEQYF. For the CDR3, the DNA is TGTGCCAGCAGTGAAGCGCTTGACAGGGTAATCACCTACGAGCAGTACTTC.

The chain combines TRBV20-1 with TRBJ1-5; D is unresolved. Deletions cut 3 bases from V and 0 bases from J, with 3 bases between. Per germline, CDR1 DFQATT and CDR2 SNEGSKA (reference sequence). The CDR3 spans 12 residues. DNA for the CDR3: TGCAGTGCTAGGCTTAGCAATCAGCCCCAGCATTTT. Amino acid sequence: CSARLSNQPQHF.

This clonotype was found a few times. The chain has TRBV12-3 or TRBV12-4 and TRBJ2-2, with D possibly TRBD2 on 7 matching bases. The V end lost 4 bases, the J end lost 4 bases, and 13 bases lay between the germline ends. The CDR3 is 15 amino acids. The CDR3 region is CASSSGGPFTGELFF. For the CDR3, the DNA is TGTGCCAGCAGTTCCGGGGGGCCGTTCACCGGGGAGCTGTTTTTT.

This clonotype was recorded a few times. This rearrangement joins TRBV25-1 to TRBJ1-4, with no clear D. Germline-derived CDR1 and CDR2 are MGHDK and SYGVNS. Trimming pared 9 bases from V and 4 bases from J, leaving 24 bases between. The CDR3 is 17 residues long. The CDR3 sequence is CASLNEAGGRYNEKLFF. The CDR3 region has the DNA TGTGCCAGTCTTAACGAGGCGGGCGGCCGTTATAATGAAAAACTGTTTTTT.

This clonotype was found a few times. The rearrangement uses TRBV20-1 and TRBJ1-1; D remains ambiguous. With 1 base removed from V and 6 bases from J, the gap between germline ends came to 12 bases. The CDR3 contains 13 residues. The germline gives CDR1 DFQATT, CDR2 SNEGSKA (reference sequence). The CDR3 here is CSARVVSGAEAFF. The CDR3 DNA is TGCAGTGCTAGAGTTGTGAGCGGGGCTGAAGCTTTCTTT.

CDR3 bases: TGTGCCAGTACAAACACAGGGGATACCACTGAAGCTTTCTTT. Protein sequence: CASTNTGDTTEAFF. The chain joins TRBV19 to TRBJ1-1; 7 bases are shared with TRBD1. Trimming took 7 bases from V and 4 from J; bases not matched to a gene: 9. This CDR3 spans 14 amino acids. From germline, CDR1 is LNHDA and CDR2 SQIVND (reference sequence).